The entry below gives a single T cell receptor (beta chain) sequence along with its context. Its target is not known. The data stem from a study of cytomegalovirus exposure and HLA in healthy donors. Study background: In a later analysis, the roughly 130 validation repertoires were reported to have used the same platform as the 600 to 800 first-cohort repertoires. Regarding the study as a whole: The tendency of first-cohort TCR clusters to co-occur in the roughly 130 validation repertoires was the finding of a later analysis. As was reported, the classifier diagnosed cytomegalovirus status with high specificity and sensitivity. Cytomegalovirus-associated status was assigned to about 150 TCR beta chains.

V lost 6 bases to trimming and J lost 2 bases; unmatched junction nucleotides: 6. This CDR3 contains 14 residues. Germline CDR1 reads SNHLY; CDR2 reads FYNNEI. The repertoire was sequenced with immunoSEQ multiplex PCR; TCRdb's copy has only in-frame clones and lacks some. This table holds about 300,000 clones, approximately 90% found once. The sequenced sample was PBMCs. This TCR came from a woman in her late teens or twenties in good health and CMV-seronegative. The chain is built from TRBV2 and TRBJ2-7; 8 bases are shared with TRBD1. The CDR3 DNA reads TGTGCCAGCAGACATGACAGGGGCCCCTACGAGCAGTACTTC. Its protein product is CASRHDRGPYEQYF. The full variable domain, its missing parts supplied by reference TRBV2 and TRBJ2-7, is EPEVTQTPSHQVTQMGQEVILRCVPISNHLYFYWYRQILGQKVEFLVSFYNNEISEKSEIFDDQFSVERPDGSNFTLKIRSTKLEDSAMYFCASRHDRGPYEQYFGPGTRLTVT.